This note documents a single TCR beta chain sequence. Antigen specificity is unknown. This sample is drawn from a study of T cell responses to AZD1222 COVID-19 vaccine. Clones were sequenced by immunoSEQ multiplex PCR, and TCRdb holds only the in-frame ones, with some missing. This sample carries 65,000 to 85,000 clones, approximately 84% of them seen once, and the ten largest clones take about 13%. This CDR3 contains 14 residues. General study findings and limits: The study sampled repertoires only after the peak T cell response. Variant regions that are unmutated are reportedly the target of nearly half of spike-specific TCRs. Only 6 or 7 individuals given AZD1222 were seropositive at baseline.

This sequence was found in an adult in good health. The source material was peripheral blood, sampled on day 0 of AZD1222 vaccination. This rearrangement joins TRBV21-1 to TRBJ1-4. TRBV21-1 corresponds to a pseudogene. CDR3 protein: CASTNRGYNEKLFF. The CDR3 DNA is TGTGCCAGCACGAATCGGGGCTATAATGAAAAACTGTTTTTT.